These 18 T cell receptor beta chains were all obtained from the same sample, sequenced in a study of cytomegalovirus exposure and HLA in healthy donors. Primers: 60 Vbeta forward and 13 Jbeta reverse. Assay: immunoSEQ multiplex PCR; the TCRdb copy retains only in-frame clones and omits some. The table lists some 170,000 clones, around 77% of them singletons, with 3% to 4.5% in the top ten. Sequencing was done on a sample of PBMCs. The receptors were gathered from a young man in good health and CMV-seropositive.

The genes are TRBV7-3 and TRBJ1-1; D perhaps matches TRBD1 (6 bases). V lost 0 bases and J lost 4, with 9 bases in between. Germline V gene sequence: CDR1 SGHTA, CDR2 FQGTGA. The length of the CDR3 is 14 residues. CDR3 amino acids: CASSLTVGATEAFF. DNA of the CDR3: TGTGCCAGCAGCTTAACGGTGGGGGCCACTGAAGCTTTCTTT.

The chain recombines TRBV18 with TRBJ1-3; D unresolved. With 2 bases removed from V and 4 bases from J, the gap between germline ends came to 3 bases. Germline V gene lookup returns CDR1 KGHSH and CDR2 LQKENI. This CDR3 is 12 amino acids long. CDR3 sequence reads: CASSPEGNTIYF. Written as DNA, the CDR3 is TGTGCCAGCTCACCAGAGGGAAACACCATATATTTT.

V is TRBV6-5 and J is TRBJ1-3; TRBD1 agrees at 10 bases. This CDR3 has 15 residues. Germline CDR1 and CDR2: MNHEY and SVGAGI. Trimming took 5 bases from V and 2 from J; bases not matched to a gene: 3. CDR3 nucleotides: TGTGCCAGCAGTGGCGGGACAGGGGCTGGAAACACCATATATTTT. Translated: CASSGGTGAGNTIYF.

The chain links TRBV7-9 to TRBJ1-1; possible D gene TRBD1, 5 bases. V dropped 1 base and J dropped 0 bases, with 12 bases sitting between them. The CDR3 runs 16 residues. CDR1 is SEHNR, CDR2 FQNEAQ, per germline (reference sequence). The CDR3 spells CASSLGQGSMNTEAFF. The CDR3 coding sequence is TGTGCCAGCAGCTTAGGGCAGGGAAGTATGAACACTGAAGCTTTCTTT.

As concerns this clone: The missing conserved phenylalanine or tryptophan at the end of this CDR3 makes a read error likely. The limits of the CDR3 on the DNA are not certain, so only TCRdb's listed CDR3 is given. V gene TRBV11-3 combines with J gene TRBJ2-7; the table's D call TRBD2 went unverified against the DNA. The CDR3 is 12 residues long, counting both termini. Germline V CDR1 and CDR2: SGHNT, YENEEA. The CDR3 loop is CASSFLIGTRTI.

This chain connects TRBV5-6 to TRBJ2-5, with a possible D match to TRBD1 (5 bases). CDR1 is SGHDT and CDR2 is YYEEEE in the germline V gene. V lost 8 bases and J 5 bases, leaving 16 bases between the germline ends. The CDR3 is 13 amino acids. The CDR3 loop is CASLPWGVETQYF. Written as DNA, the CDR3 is TGTGCCAGTCTTCCCTGGGGCGTTGAGACCCAGTACTTC.

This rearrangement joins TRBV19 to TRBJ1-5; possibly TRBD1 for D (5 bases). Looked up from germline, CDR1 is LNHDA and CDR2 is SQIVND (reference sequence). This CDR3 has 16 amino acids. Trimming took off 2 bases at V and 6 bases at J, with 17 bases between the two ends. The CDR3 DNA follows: TGTGCCAGTAGTATAATTGAGGCAGGGTCAGGTCAGCCCCAGCATTTT. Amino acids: CASSIIEAGSGQPQHF.

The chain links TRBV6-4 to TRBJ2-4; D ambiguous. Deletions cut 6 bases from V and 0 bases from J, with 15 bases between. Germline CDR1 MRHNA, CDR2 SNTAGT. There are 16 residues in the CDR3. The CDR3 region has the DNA TGTGCCAGCAGGATTACAGCTACGGTAGCCAAAAACATTCAGTACTTC. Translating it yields CASRITATVAKNIQYF.

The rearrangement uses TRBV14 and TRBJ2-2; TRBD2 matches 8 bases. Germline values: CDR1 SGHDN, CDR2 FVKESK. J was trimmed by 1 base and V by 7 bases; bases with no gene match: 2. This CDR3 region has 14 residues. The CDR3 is CASMGLVNTGELFF. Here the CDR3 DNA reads TGTGCCAGCATGGGACTAGTGAACACCGGGGAGCTGTTTTTT.

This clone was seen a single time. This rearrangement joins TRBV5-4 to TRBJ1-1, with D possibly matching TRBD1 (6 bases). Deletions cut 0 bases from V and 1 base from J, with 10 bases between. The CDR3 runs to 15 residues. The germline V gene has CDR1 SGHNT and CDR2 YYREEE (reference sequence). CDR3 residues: CASSLVTGKNTEAFF. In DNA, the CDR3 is TGTGCCAGCAGCTTGGTTACAGGGAAGAACACTGAAGCTTTCTTT.

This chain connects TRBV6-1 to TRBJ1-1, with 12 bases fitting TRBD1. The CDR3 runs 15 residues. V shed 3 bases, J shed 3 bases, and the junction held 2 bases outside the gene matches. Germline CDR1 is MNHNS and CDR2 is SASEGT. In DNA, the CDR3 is TGTGCCAGCAGTGAGGGACAGGGGGCGGACACTGAAGCTTTCTTT. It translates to CASSEGQGADTEAFF.

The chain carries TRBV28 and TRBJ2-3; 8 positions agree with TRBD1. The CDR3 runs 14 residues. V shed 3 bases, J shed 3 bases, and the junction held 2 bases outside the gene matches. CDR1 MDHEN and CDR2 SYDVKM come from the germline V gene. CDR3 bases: TGTGCCAGCAGTTTTTGGGACAGGACAGATACGCAGTATTTT. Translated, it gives CASSFWDRTDTQYF.

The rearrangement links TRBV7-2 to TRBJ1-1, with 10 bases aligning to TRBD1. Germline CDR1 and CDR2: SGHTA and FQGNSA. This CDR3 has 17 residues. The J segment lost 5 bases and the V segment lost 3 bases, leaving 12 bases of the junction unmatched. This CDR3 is CASSFYLRDRGKTEAFF. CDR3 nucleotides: TGTGCCAGCAGCTTCTATCTCAGGGACAGGGGAAAAACTGAAGCTTTCTTT.

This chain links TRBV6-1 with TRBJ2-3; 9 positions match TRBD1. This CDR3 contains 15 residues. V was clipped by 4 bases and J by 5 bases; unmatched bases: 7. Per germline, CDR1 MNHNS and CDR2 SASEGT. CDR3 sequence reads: CASSGWTGAGDTQYF. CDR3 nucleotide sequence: TGTGCCAGCAGTGGATGGACAGGGGCGGGAGATACGCAGTATTTT.

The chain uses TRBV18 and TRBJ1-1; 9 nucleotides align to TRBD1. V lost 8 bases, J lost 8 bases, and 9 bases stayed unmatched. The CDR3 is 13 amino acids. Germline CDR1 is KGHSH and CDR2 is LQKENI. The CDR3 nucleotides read TGTGCCAGCGTTAACAGGGGGCGAACGGAAGCTTTCTTT. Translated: CASVNRGRTEAFF.

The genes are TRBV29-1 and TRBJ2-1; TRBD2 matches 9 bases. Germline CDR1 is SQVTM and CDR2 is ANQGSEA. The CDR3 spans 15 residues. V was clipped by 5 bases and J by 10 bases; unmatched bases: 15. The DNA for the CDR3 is TGCAGCGTTCTCGGTAGCGGGGGCCCTGCAATGGAGCAGTTCTTC. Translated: CSVLGSGGPAMEQFF.

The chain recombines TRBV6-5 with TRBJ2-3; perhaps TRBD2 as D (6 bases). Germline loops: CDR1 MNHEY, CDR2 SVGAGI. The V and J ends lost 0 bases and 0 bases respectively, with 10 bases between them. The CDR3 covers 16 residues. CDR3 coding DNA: TGTGCCAGCAGTTACTCGTACGGGGGTAGCACAGATACGCAGTATTTT. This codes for CASSYSYGGSTDTQYF.

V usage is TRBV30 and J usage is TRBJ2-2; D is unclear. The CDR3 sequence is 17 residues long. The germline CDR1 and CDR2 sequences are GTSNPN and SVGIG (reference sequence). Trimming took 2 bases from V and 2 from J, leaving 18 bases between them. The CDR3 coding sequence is TGTGCCTGGAGTTACGGTACCCCCGGTGTCAACACCGGGGAGCTGTTTTTT. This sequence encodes CAWSYGTPGVNTGELFF.